Listed below are T cell receptor beta chains from one sample, sequenced in a study of CD8+ T cells in alopecia areata. Libraries were prepared by immunoSEQ multiplex PCR; TCRdb keeps only in-frame clonotypes and omits some of them. The data contain 110,000 to 150,000 clones, roughly 54% of them singletons. The source material was CD8+ T cells sorted from blood, sampled at week 4, from a patient treated with tofacitinib. These receptors were obtained from a human donor with alopecia areata. The CDR3 runs from the conserved cysteine through the conserved F or W. Fields, in order: V gene, D gene, clone size, J gene, CDR3 DNA, CDR3 protein. D genes are given only for firm matches. A row's size may be missing; if present it is once, few, many or a size class.

V gene: TRBV7-9
D gene: NA
clone size: few
J gene: TRBJ1-5
CDR3 DNA: TGTGCCAGCAGCTTTGGAGAGCAGCCCCAGCATTTT
CDR3 protein: CASSFGEQPQHF

V gene: TRBV30
D gene: NA
clone size: NA
J gene: TRBJ1-6
CDR3 DNA: TGTGCCTGGAGTGTCGCCGCTGGGGATTCACCCCTCCACTTT
CDR3 protein: CAWSVAAGDSPLHF

V gene: TRBV12-5
D gene: NA
clone size: NA
J gene: TRBJ1-1
CDR3 DNA: TGTGCTAGTGGACGGACAGTGGACAACACTGAAGCTTTCTTT
CDR3 protein: CASGRTVDNTEAFF

V gene: TRBV29-1
D gene: TRBD1
clone size: NA
J gene: TRBJ2-7
CDR3 DNA: TGCAGCGTGGTGGGACAGTCCTACGAGCAGTACTTC
CDR3 protein: CSVVGQSYEQYF

V gene: TRBV27
D gene: NA
clone size: few
J gene: TRBJ1-5
CDR3 DNA: TGTGCCAGCAGTTTGGTGGGGTTGAGCCAGCCCCAGCATTTT
CDR3 protein: CASSLVGLSQPQHF

V gene: TRBV5-6
D gene: NA
clone size: NA
J gene: TRBJ2-3
CDR3 DNA: TGTGCCAGCAGCCCCGTGAGGGCAGATACGCAGTATTTT
CDR3 protein: CASSPVRADTQYF

V gene: TRBV27
D gene: NA
clone size: NA
J gene: TRBJ1-6
CDR3 DNA: TGTGCCAGCAGCCCGGGGTTAATCAATTCACCCCTCCACTTT
CDR3 protein: CASSPGLINSPLHF

V gene: TRBV29-1
D gene: TRBD1
clone size: NA
J gene: TRBJ2-2
CDR3 DNA: TGCAGCGTGGAGGACAGGTACACCGGGGAGCTGTTTTTT
CDR3 protein: CSVEDRYTGELFF

V gene: TRBV30
D gene: TRBD2
clone size: NA
J gene: TRBJ2-7
CDR3 DNA: TGTGCCTGGAGCCGCGGGACTAGCGGGGGTGAGGAGCAGTACTTC
CDR3 protein: CAWSRGTSGGEEQYF

V gene: TRBV4-3
D gene: TRBD1
clone size: NA
J gene: TRBJ2-3
CDR3 DNA: TGCGCCAGCAGGCAGGACAGGGGTTGGACAGATACGCAGTATTTT
CDR3 protein: CASRQDRGWTDTQYF

V gene: TRBV2
D gene: NA
clone size: few
J gene: TRBJ1-2
CDR3 DNA: TGTGCCAGCAGCCAGACGGAACTGGTTTATGGCTACACCTTC
CDR3 protein: CASSQTELVYGYTF

V gene: TRBV2
D gene: NA
clone size: few
J gene: TRBJ2-7
CDR3 DNA: TGTGCCAGCAGGGTCGACCGCTACGAGCAGTACTTC
CDR3 protein: CASRVDRYEQYF

V gene: TRBV6-6
D gene: NA
clone size: few
J gene: TRBJ2-7
CDR3 DNA: TGTGCCAGCCATCCATCCTTATCCGGAGGGACCTACGAGCAGTACTTC
CDR3 protein: CASHPSLSGGTYEQYF

V gene: TRBV6-5
D gene: TRBD1
clone size: NA
J gene: TRBJ1-1
CDR3 DNA: TGTGCCAGCAGACTTGGACAGGGCACTGAAGCTTTCTTT
CDR3 protein: CASRLGQGTEAFF

V gene: TRBV7-2
D gene: TRBD2
clone size: NA
J gene: TRBJ2-1
CDR3 DNA: TGTGCCAGCAGCCCCGCCCTTAGCGGGGGGGCCGAAGAGCAGTTCTTC
CDR3 protein: CASSPALSGGAEEQFF

V gene: TRBV27
D gene: NA
clone size: once
J gene: TRBJ2-7
CDR3 DNA: TGTGCCAGCAGTTTACTGGGGACCCACGAGCAGTACTTC
CDR3 protein: CASSLLGTHEQYF

V gene: TRBV10-3
D gene: NA
clone size: few
J gene: TRBJ2-7
CDR3 DNA: TGTGCCATCAAGGCAGGCTCCGCGGGTGCCTACGAGCAGTACTTC
CDR3 protein: CAIKAGSAGAYEQYF